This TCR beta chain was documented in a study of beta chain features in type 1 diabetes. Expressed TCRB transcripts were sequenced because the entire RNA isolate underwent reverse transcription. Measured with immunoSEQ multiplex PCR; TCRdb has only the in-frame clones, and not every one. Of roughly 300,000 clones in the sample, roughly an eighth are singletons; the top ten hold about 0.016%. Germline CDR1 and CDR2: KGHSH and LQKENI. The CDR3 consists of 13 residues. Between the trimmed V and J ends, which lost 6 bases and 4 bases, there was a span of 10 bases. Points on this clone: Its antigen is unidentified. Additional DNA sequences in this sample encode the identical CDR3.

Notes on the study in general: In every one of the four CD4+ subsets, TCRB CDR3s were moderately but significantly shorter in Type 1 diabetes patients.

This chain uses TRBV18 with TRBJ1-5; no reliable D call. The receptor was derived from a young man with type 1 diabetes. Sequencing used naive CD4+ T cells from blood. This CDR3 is CASSPSGNQPQHF. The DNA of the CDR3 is TGTGCCAGCTCCCCAAGCGGTAATCAGCCCCAGCATTTT. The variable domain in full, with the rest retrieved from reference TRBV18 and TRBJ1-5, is NAGVMQNPRHLVRRRGQEARLRCSPMKGHSHVYWYRQLPEEGLKFMVYLQKENIIDESGMPKERFSAEFPKEGPSILRIQQVVRGDSAAYFCASSPSGNQPQHFGDGTRLSIL.